A selection of T cell receptor beta chains follows, all from one sample in a study of CD8 T cells in ankylosing spondylitis. Using its own MiXCR run on the 5' RACE reads, TCRdb lists one record per CDR3 protein. The sample records some 220,000 distinct CDR3 sequences, about 11% being singletons. Specimen: blood, either unsorted or a sorted T cell fraction (not recorded which). These receptors came from a male donor with ankylosing spondylitis or in good health (not recorded which). CDR3s include the opening cysteine and the closing phenylalanine or tryptophan. A D gene is named only where the DNA matches it firmly. The size entry is marked missing in some rows and otherwise reads once, few, many or a size class.

j_call | clone_size | v_call | d_call | cdr3_aa | cdr3_nt
TRBJ1-2 | many | TRBV20-1 | TRBD1 | CSARASLIFGTGIDYGYTF | TGCAGTGCTAGAGCCTCTCTGATTTTCGGGACAGGGATCGACTATGGCTACACCTTC
TRBJ1-2 | many | TRBV5-1 | TRBD1 | CASSLAGTGGEGYTF | TGCGCCAGCAGCTTAGCTGGGACAGGGGGCGAGGGCTACACCTTC
TRBJ2-7 | many | TRBV7-8 | TRBD1 | CASSLYRGTDEQYF | TGTGCCAGCAGCTTATACAGGGGAACCGACGAGCAGTACTTC
TRBJ2-5 | few | TRBV29-1 | - | CSVAGLGARETQYF | TGCAGCGTTGCTGGATTGGGGGCGCGGGAGACCCAGTACTTC
TRBJ2-1 | - | TRBV5-1 | - | CASSLAPLGNEQFF | TGCGCCAGCAGCTTGGCTCCATTGGGTAATGAGCAGTTCTTC
TRBJ2-4 | many | TRBV12-3/TRBV12-4 | TRBD2 | CASSLERGGLLGKNIQYF | TGTGCCAGCAGTTTGGAGCGGGGGGGCTTATTAGGCAAAAACATTCAGTACTTC
TRBJ2-1 | many | TRBV7-9 | - | CASTDLWGPYNEQFF | TGTGCCAGCACCGACCTCTGGGGGCCCTACAATGAGCAGTTCTTC
TRBJ1-2 | - | TRBV27 | - | CASSLTGGRDGYTF | TGTGCCAGCAGTCTTACCGGGGGGCGTGACGGCTACACCTTC
TRBJ2-3 | - | TRBV30 | - | CAWGTGSTDTQYF | TGTGCCTGGGGTACCGGCAGCACAGATACGCAGTATTTT
TRBJ2-2 | - | TRBV6-1 | - | CASAGGELFF | TGTGCCAGCGCCGGCGGGGAGCTGTTTTTT
TRBJ2-2 | few | TRBV29-1 | - | CSVEFWRANTGELFF | TGCAGCGTTGAATTCTGGAGAGCGAACACCGGGGAGCTGTTTTTT
TRBJ2-7 | many | TRBV20-1 | TRBD1 | CSARARDSSYEQYF | TGCAGTGCTAGAGCCCGGGACAGCTCCTACGAGCAGTACTTC
TRBJ2-2 | - | TRBV6-1 | - | CASLVAHTGELFF | TGTGCCAGCCTCGTGGCGCACACCGGGGAGCTGTTTTTT
TRBJ2-7 | many | TRBV18 | TRBD1 | CASSPGQGSSYEQYF | TGTGCCAGCTCACCAGGACAGGGTAGCTCCTACGAGCAGTACTTC
TRBJ2-2 | many | TRBV5-1 | - | CASSLERSGELFF | TGCGCCAGCAGCTTGGAACGGTCCGGGGAGCTGTTTTTT
TRBJ2-1 | - | TRBV6-5 | TRBD2 | CASSYSKIVAGEFPYNEQFF | TGTGCCAGCAGTTACTCGAAAATAGTAGCGGGAGAATTCCCCTACAATGAGCAGTTCTTC
TRBJ1-2 | - | TRBV3-1 | TRBD1 | CASSQEWQGALGNYGYTF | TGTGCCAGCAGCCAAGAATGGCAGGGGGCTCTGGGTAACTATGGCTACACCTTC
TRBJ1-1 | many | TRBV3-1 | - | CASSQGVPRTEAFF | TGTGCCAGCAGCCAAGGAGTCCCGAGGACTGAAGCTTTCTTT
TRBJ2-5 | - | TRBV11-2 | TRBD1 | CASSFTRDSQETQYF | TGTGCCAGCAGTTTTACCCGGGACAGCCAAGAGACCCAGTACTTC
TRBJ1-4 | many | TRBV30 | - | CAWSVLANEKLFF | TGTGCCTGGAGTGTACTGGCTAATGAAAAACTGTTTTTT
TRBJ2-7 | many | TRBV4-2 | - | CASSSGPDYEQYF | TGTGCCAGCAGCTCCGGACCAGACTACGAGCAGTACTTC
TRBJ2-5 | many | TRBV20-1 | - | CSARLTEGETQYF | TGCAGTGCTAGACTCACTGAGGGAGAGACCCAGTACTTC
TRBJ2-1 | many | TRBV20-1 | TRBD2 | CSAPSGGSSYNEQFF | TGCAGTGCCCCCAGCGGGGGGAGCTCCTACAATGAGCAGTTCTTC
TRBJ1-1 | - | TRBV4-1 | - | CASSHPSQGVHTEAFF | TGCGCCAGCAGCCACCCCTCACAGGGCGTGCACACTGAAGCTTTCTTT
TRBJ2-7 | many | TRBV4-1 | TRBD2 | CASSPRGDECPYEQYF | TGCGCCAGCAGCCCCCGGGGGGACGAGTGTCCCTACGAGCAGTACTTC
TRBJ2-2 | few | TRBV7-6 | - | CASSSVNIGGELFF | TGTGCCAGCAGCTCCGTCAATATCGGCGGGGAGCTGTTTTTT
TRBJ1-1 | many | TRBV5-1 | - | CASSLGTRGENTEAFF | TGCGCCAGCAGCTTGGGGACCCGGGGAGAGAACACTGAAGCTTTCTTT
TRBJ2-1 | - | TRBV10-2 | - | CASSEGGAPYNEQFF | TGCGCCAGCAGTGAGGGGGGGGCTCCTTACAATGAGCAGTTCTTC
TRBJ1-6 | - | TRBV3-1 | - | CASSQATQDSPLHF | TGTGCCAGCAGCCAAGCTACCCAAGACTCACCCCTCCACTTT
TRBJ1-1 | many | TRBV3-1 | TRBD1 | CASSQGQGDTEAFF | TGTGCCAGCAGCCAAGGGCAGGGGGACACTGAAGCTTTCTTT
TRBJ2-2 | few | TRBV7-9 | - | CASSPLSVNTGELFF | TGTGCCAGCAGCCCCCTCTCCGTAAACACCGGGGAGCTGTTTTTT
TRBJ2-7 | many | TRBV5-1 | - | CASSYAGNRGVQEQYF | TGCGCCAGCAGCTATGCGGGGAACAGGGGAGTTCAAGAGCAGTACTTC
TRBJ2-7 | many | TRBV5-1 | - | CASSRGGAGAYEQYF | TGCGCCAGCAGCAGAGGAGGGGCAGGGGCCTACGAGCAGTACTTC
TRBJ1-2 | few | TRBV5-1 | - | CASSLGGGGVGYTF | TGCGCCAGCAGCTTGGGAGGCGGCGGTGTTGGCTACACCTTC
TRBJ1-2 | few | TRBV7-9 | TRBD1 | CASSLTSGTGAYTF | TGTGCCAGCAGCTTGACTTCCGGGACAGGGGCTTACACCTTC
TRBJ2-5 | many | TRBV11-2 | - | CASSLDRWKTQETQYF | TGTGCCAGCAGCTTAGATCGTTGGAAAACACAAGAGACCCAGTACTTC
TRBJ2-1 | many | TRBV11-2 | TRBD1 | CASTYRGGLNNEQFF | TGTGCCAGCACCTACCGAGGGGGCCTCAACAATGAGCAGTTCTTC
TRBJ2-3 | few | TRBV2 | TRBD1 | CASSPGTGIGDTQYF | TGTGCCAGCAGTCCCGGGACAGGGATTGGTGATACGCAGTATTTT
TRBJ1-5 | - | TRBV18 | - | CASSPGRESNQPQHF | TGTGCCAGCTCACCGGGAAGGGAATCCAATCAGCCCCAGCATTTT
TRBJ1-1 | many | TRBV4-1 | TRBD1 | CASSPRQGATAGGGEAFF | TGCGCCAGCAGCCCGAGACAGGGGGCCACGGCGGGAGGGGGTGAAGCTTTCTTT
TRBJ1-1 | many | TRBV20-1 | - | CSAGPRAFF | TGCAGTGCCGGGCCCCGGGCTTTCTTT
TRBJ1-5 | many | TRBV20-1 | TRBD1 | CSARVGTADQPQHF | TGCAGTGCTAGAGTAGGGACAGCAGATCAGCCCCAGCATTTT
TRBJ2-2 | few | TRBV10-2 | - | CASRIGGTLGTGELFF | TGCGCCAGCCGCATCGGCGGAACCCTTGGTACCGGGGAGCTGTTTTTT
TRBJ2-4 | many | TRBV7-2 | - | CASSLGTPHQYF | TGTGCCAGCAGCTTAGGGACTCCCCATCAGTACTTC
TRBJ2-1 | many | TRBV7-2 | - | CASSLSPQGGQFF | TGTGCCAGCAGCTTAAGTCCCCAGGGAGGGCAGTTCTTC
TRBJ1-4 | many | TRBV3-1 | - | CASSPRPSFSNEKLFF | TGTGCCAGCAGCCCTAGGCCCAGTTTTTCTAATGAAAAACTGTTTTTT
TRBJ2-7 | - | TRBV29-1 | - | CSVERAQGTLYEQYF | TGCAGCGTTGAGAGGGCCCAGGGTACCCTCTACGAGCAGTACTTC
TRBJ2-1 | - | TRBV11-2 | - | CASSARDKVF | TGTGCCAGCAGCGCCCGGGACAAGGTCTTC
TRBJ1-1 | many | TRBV5-1 | - | CASSQIQEGEAFF | TGCGCCAGCAGCCAGATCCAGGAGGGTGAAGCTTTCTTT
TRBJ2-7 | many | TRBV7-2 | - | CASSLEPGPYEQYF | TGTGCCAGCAGCTTAGAGCCAGGACCCTACGAGCAGTACTTC
TRBJ2-2 | many | TRBV7-2 | - | CASSLGRAGELFF | TGTGCCAGCAGCTTAGGCAGGGCCGGGGAGCTGTTTTTT
TRBJ2-7 | many | TRBV6-1 | - | CASSRHGGPMREQYF | TGTGCCAGCAGCCGGCACGGGGGACCCATGCGGGAGCAGTACTTC
TRBJ1-5 | - | TRBV10-2 | - | CASSDLGSSNQPQHF | TGCGCCAGCAGTGATTTGGGTTCTAGCAATCAGCCCCAGCATTTT
TRBJ2-7 | - | TRBV4-2 | TRBD2 | CASSQDFSGGAVYEQYF | TGTGCCAGCAGCCAAGATTTCAGCGGGGGGGCGGTCTACGAGCAGTACTTC
TRBJ1-2 | many | TRBV20-1 | TRBD1 | CSARTGPNYGYTF | TGCAGTGCCCGGACAGGGCCCAACTATGGCTACACCTTC
TRBJ1-1 | - | TRBV27 | - | CASIRLGEAFF | TGTGCCAGCATAAGACTGGGAGAAGCTTTCTTT
TRBJ2-5 | - | TRBV15 | TRBD2 | CATSRGGLAGVYPETQYF | TGTGCCACCAGCAGAGGGGGACTAGCGGGGGTCTACCCAGAGACCCAGTACTTC